Below, 8 T cell receptor beta chains from the same sample are listed, as sequenced in a study of CD8+ T cells in alopecia areata. Following RNA extraction, reverse transcription yielded cDNA that acted as the sequencing template. The protocol was immunoSEQ multiplex PCR, while the TCRdb copy is restricted to in-frame clones and leaves out a portion. In total the sample includes roughly 120,000 clones, none of them seen once. Sequencing used lesional skin. These receptors were obtained from a C3H/HeJ mouse with alopecia areata. The strain's MHC type: H2-k.

This clone was detected many times. All gene names here are mouse names. The CDR3 sequence is CASSDTGGPETLYF. The sequenced part of the CDR3 DNA is TGTGCCAGCAGTGATACAGGGGGCCCAGAA. This rearrangement joins TRBV13-3 to TRBJ2-3; TRBD1 agrees at 9 bases. Sequencing ends 4 residues short of the CDR3 end; the germline J gene provides the rest. Trimming took 1 base from V and 4 from J; bases not matched to a gene: 1. The CDR3 is 14 residues long. In germline, CDR1 is NNHDY, CDR2 SYVADS.

This clone was recorded a few times. The gene symbols are mouse symbols. The read falls 4 residues short of the CDR3 end, and the missing part is taken from the germline J gene. The J gene is TRBJ2-2, the V gene TRBV13-3; maybe TRBD2 (5 bases). The CDR3 covers 16 residues. CDR1 and CDR2 from the germline V gene are NNHDY and SYVADS. V dropped 0 bases and J dropped 0 bases, with 9 bases sitting between them. The CDR3 region is CASSDVGKPNTGQLYF. CDR3 bases read: TGTGCCAGCAGTGATGTGGGGAAACCAAACACCGGG.

Turning to this clone: Germline and genes: mouse. From the germline J gene comes the end of the CDR3, since the read stops 4 residues before it. The chain uses TRBV13-3 and TRBJ2-2; TRBD2 matches at 10 bases. This CDR3 spans 17 amino acids. V was clipped by 0 bases and J by 4 bases; unmatched bases: 6. The germline gives CDR1 NNHDY, CDR2 SYVADS. The CDR3 here is CASSDAGTGVRTGQLYF. The DNA read from the CDR3 is TGTGCCAGCAGTGATGCGGGGACTGGGGTTCGCACCGGG.

In this sample, this clone turned up a few times. All gene names here are mouse names. The read ends 4 residues shy of where the CDR3 ends; the end is completed using the germline J gene. The V call is TRBV1, the J call TRBJ2-1; 9 nucleotides line up with TRBD2. With 0 bases clipped from V and 1 base from J, the junction kept 10 bases outside the gene matches. The CDR3 is made up of 19 amino acids. Germline V gene sequence: CDR1 NSQYPW, CDR2 LRSPGD (reference sequence). The CDR3 loop is CTCSADGTGGRVNYAEQFF. The part of the CDR3 DNA that was read is TGCACCTGCAGTGCAGATGGAACTGGGGGGAGAGTGAACTATGCT.

This clone has just a few counts. Gene and germline names: mouse. The CDR3 end is not reached by the read, which stops 4 residues before it; the germline J gene fills it in. The chain couples TRBV13-3 to TRBJ1-4; 9 bases are a match to TRBD1. The CDR3 is 16 amino acids. Germline CDR1 NNHDY, CDR2 SYVADS. Trimming took 4 bases from V and 0 from J; bases not matched to a gene: 4. The CDR3 here is CASSWDREISNERLFF. The sequenced part of the CDR3 DNA is TGTGCCAGCAGTTGGGACAGGGAAATTTCCAACGAA.

This clone was seen ten or more times. Any gene name here is a mouse gene name. The read is 4 residues too short to cover the CDR3 end, so that end is filled in from the germline J gene. The genes are TRBV13-3 and TRBJ2-1; 11 bases map to TRBD1. This CDR3 is built from 15 residues. The germline V gene has CDR1 NNHDY and CDR2 SYVADS. Trimming took 5 bases from V and 3 from J; bases not matched to a gene: 4. The CDR3 protein is CASRTGTGGYAEQFF. Incomplete CDR3 DNA: TGTGCCAGCAGAACCGGGACAGGGGGCTATGCT.

This clone was found a few times. Gene names refer to mouse genes. The CDR3 end falls 4 residues outside the read, so it is completed with the germline J gene. The genes are TRBV13-3 and TRBJ1-1; 8 nucleotides match TRBD1. This CDR3 contains 14 residues. Losses at the gene ends were 4 bases for V and 4 bases for J; bases not matched to a gene: 6. Germline CDR1 NNHDY, CDR2 SYVADS. CDR3 amino acids: CASSPTGEGTEVFF. The sequenced CDR3 bases are TGTGCCAGCAGTCCGACAGGGGAGGGCACA.

About this clone: Genes and germline are mouse. The sequence runs out 4 residues before the end of the CDR3; the remainder is reconstructed from the germline J gene. V and J are TRBV19 and TRBJ2-1; D possibly corresponds to TRBD1 (6 bases). CDR1 is FNHDT, CDR2 SITEND, per germline (reference sequence). The germline V and J ends were trimmed by 0 bases and 4 bases, with 14 bases remaining between them. The CDR3 is 16 amino acids. CDR3 amino acids: CASSIGAGDGYAEQFF. The sequenced CDR3 bases are TGTGCCAGCAGTATAGGGGCAGGGGACGGGTATGCT.